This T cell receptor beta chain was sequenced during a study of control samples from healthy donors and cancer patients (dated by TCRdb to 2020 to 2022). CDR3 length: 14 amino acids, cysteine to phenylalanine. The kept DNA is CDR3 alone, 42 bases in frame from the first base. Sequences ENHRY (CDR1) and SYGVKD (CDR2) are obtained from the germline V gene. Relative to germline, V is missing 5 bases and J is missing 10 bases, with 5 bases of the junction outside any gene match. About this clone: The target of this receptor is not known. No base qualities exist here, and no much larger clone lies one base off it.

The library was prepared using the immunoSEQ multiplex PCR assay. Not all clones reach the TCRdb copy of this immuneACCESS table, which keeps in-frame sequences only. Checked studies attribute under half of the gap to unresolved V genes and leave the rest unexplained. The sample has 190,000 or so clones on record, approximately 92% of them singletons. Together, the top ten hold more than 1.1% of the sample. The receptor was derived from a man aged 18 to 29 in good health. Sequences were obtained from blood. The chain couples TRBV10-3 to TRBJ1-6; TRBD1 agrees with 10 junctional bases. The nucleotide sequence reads TGTGCCATCAGTACCGGACAGGGGGGGTCACCCCTCCACTTT. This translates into CAISTGQGGSPLHF.